This entry lists 19 T cell receptor beta chains sequenced from one sample in a study of cytomegalovirus exposure and HLA in healthy donors. The PCR used 60 Vbeta and 13 Jbeta primers. TCRdb's table, derived via immunoSEQ multiplex PCR, lists solely in-frame clones and lacks some. The sample consists of approximately 80,000 clones, roughly 75% of them appearing once. Input material: PBMCs. These TCRs come from a man aged 55 to 70 in good health and CMV-seronegative.

Remarks on this clone: Other DNA sequences of this sample code for an identical CDR3. The rearrangement links TRBV5-5 to TRBJ1-4, with 7 bases identical to TRBD1. Trimming cost V 0 bases and J 8 bases; bases outside gene matches: 4. This CDR3 spans 14 amino acids. The germline V gene has CDR1 SGHKS and CDR2 YYEKEE (reference sequence). DNA for the CDR3: TGTGCCAGCAGCTTGGACAGGGGTGGCGAAAAACTGTTTTTT. As protein: CASSLDRGGEKLFF.

This sequence joins TRBV5-6 and TRBJ2-2; 9 nucleotides line up with TRBD1. Losses at the gene ends were 3 bases for V and 6 bases for J; bases not matched to a gene: 9. Germline CDR1 SGHDT, CDR2 YYEEEE. The CDR3 runs to 16 residues. The CDR3 protein is CASSSRDRVWSGELFF. CDR3 nucleotide sequence: TGTGCCAGCAGCTCCAGGGACAGGGTGTGGTCCGGGGAGCTGTTTTTT.

The V and J genes are TRBV2 and TRBJ2-5; D is possibly TRBD2 (5 bases). Germline V lookup: CDR1 SNHLY, CDR2 FYNNEI. V shed 3 bases and J shed 1 base, with 12 bases lying between them. The CDR3 is made up of 15 amino acids. CDR3 in DNA: TGTGCCAGCAGTGAGAGGCTAGCCACCCAAGAGACCCAGTACTTC. Protein: CASSERLATQETQYF.

The chain recombines TRBV7-3 with TRBJ2-5; TRBD2 aligns across 7 bases. The CDR3 covers 16 residues. Germline values: CDR1 SGHTA, CDR2 FQGTGA. V lost 1 base to trimming and J lost 0 bases; unmatched junction nucleotides: 5. Written as DNA, the CDR3 is TGTGCCAGCAGCTTAATTGGGGGGGACCACCAAGAGACCCAGTACTTC. Amino acids: CASSLIGGDHQETQYF.

The genes are TRBV18 and TRBJ2-5; D is uncertain. Trimming took 3 bases from V and 2 from J, leaving 10 bases between them. CDR3 length equals 14 residues. Germline CDR1 is KGHSH and CDR2 is LQKENI. CDR3 nucleotides: TGTGCCAGCTCACCCGGGTACGGACAAGAGACCCAGTACTTC. This encodes CASSPGYGQETQYF.

The J gene is TRBJ1-1, the V gene TRBV19; no definite D call. CDR1 is LNHDA and CDR2 is SQIVND in the germline V gene (reference sequence). Trimming removed 1 base at V and 4 bases at J, with 7 bases between. This CDR3 spans 13 amino acids. The DNA for the CDR3 is TGTGCCAGTAGTATAGGTCATTCCACTGAAGCTTTCTTT. Translation: CASSIGHSTEAFF.

The CDR3 DNA is TGTGCCAGCGGGGAAGCGGTGAACACAGATACGCAGTATTTT. This sequence encodes CASGEAVNTDTQYF. This sequence joins TRBV9 and TRBJ2-3; TRBD2 might be the D (5 bases). Germline assignment: CDR1 SGDLS and CDR2 YYNGEE. This CDR3 is 14 amino acids long. V was pared by 7 bases and J by 2 bases, with 14 bases between.

The chain has TRBV27 and TRBJ1-2, with D hard to call. Trimming cost V 4 bases and J 0 bases, with 6 bases left between them. The CDR3 consists of 13 residues. Germline lookup yields CDR1 MNHEY and CDR2 SMNVEV (reference sequence). CDR3 in amino acids: CASSSRANYGYTF. The CDR3, as DNA: TGTGCCAGCAGTTCCCGGGCTAACTATGGCTACACCTTC.

Written as DNA, the CDR3 is TGTGCCAGCAGCTTAGTCAACTTCTCTGGCTATGGCTACACCTTC. This codes for CASSLVNFSGYGYTF. This sequence joins TRBV7-8 and TRBJ1-2; D remains ambiguous. CDR1 is SGHVS and CDR2 is FQNEAQ in the germline V gene. The germline V and J ends were trimmed by 1 base and 4 bases, with 13 bases remaining between them. The CDR3 contains 15 residues.

This chain uses TRBV25-1 with TRBJ1-1; D is ambiguous. Germline loops: CDR1 MGHDK, CDR2 SYGVNS. The V end lost 4 bases, the J end lost 2 bases, and 20 bases lay between the germline ends. The CDR3 spans 17 residues. CDR3 DNA: TGTGCCAGCAGTGCCCCGGAGGACGCCGGTGGAAACACTGAAGCTTTCTTT. Its protein is CASSAPEDAGGNTEAFF.

The V gene is TRBV7-9, the J gene TRBJ2-6, with a tentative D call TRBD1 (6 bases). Looked up from germline, CDR1 is SEHNR and CDR2 is FQNEAQ (reference sequence). This CDR3 contains 19 residues. Trimming took off 3 bases at V and 2 bases at J, with 20 bases between the two ends. CDR3 bases: TGTGCCAGCAGCTTGGGACAACAGCCTCACTGGGCTGGGGCCAACGTCCTGACTTTC. This translates into CASSLGQQPHWAGANVLTF.

This chain connects TRBV4-1 to TRBJ2-1; 7 nucleotides align to TRBD1. Germline V gene sequence: CDR1 MGHRA, CDR2 YSYEKL. The CDR3 is 16 amino acids. The trim removed 3 bases at V and 1 base at J, leaving 6 bases unmatched. Here the CDR3 DNA reads TGCGCCAGCAGCCACAGACAGGGTACTTCCTACAATGAGCAGTTCTTC. Translation: CASSHRQGTSYNEQFF.

The V call is TRBV4-2, the J call TRBJ2-7, with a tentative D call TRBD2 (7 bases). CDR3 length equals 15 residues. The V and J ends lost 4 bases and 1 base respectively, with 14 bases between them. Germline V CDR1 and CDR2: LGHNA, YNFKEQ. CDR3 bases: TGTGCCAGCAGCCTAGGACTAGGGGGATCCTACGAGCAGTACTTC. Translated: CASSLGLGGSYEQYF.

CDR3 amino acids: CASSLPGGNPDTQYF. CDR3 nucleotides: TGTGCCAGCAGCTTGCCAGGGGGCAACCCAGATACGCAGTATTTT. The rearrangement uses TRBV5-6 and TRBJ2-3; 8 bases fit TRBD1. After removal of 1 base from V and 4 bases from J, the junction contained 5 bases not matched to a gene. This CDR3 has 15 amino acids. CDR1 is SGHDT and CDR2 is YYEEEE in the germline V gene.

A remark on this clone: The sample holds other DNA sequences that translate to the same CDR3. This rearrangement joins TRBV5-1 to TRBJ2-7; possible D gene TRBD1, 6 bases. Per the germline V gene, CDR1 is SGHRS and CDR2 is YFSETQ. CDR3 length: 14 residues. Trimming took off 1 base at V and 6 bases at J, with 14 bases between the two ends. The CDR3 DNA follows: TGCGCCAGCAGCTTGCAGGCAGGGGTGGGCGAGCAGTACTTC. Encoded protein: CASSLQAGVGEQYF. Supplemented by reference TRBV5-1 and TRBJ2-7, the full variable domain reads KAGVTQTPRYLIKTRGQQVTLSCSPISGHRSVSWYQQTPGQGLQFLFEYFSETQRNKGNFPGRFSGRQFSNSRSEMNVSTLELGDSALYLCASSLQAGVGEQYFGPGTRLTVT.

The rearrangement links TRBV4-2 to TRBJ2-3; tentatively, D is TRBD2 (6 bases). Germline loops: CDR1 LGHNA, CDR2 YNFKEQ. The CDR3 is made up of 16 amino acids. Trimming left V 4 bases short and J 6 bases short, with 20 bases between. CDR3 residues: CASSRKDSRGRDTQYF. CDR3 nucleotide sequence: TGTGCCAGCAGCCGGAAAGACAGTCGGGGGAGGGATACGCAGTATTTT.

The chain carries TRBV14 and TRBJ2-7; D is undetermined. The CDR3 extends over 13 amino acids. V was trimmed by 0 bases and J by 4 bases, leaving 7 bases between them. Germline V gives CDR1 SGHDN, CDR2 FVKESK. The CDR3, as DNA: TGTGCCAGCAGCCAAGAAGCAATTTACGAGCAGTACTTC. This translates into CASSQEAIYEQYF.

V gene TRBV6-5 combines with J gene TRBJ1-2; D is uncertain. Germline V lookup: CDR1 MNHEY, CDR2 SVGAGI. The CDR3 loop spans 14 amino acids. V was trimmed by 5 bases and J by 1 base, leaving 11 bases between them. CDR3 nucleotides: TGTGCCAGCAGTGAGGGTTACGGTAACTATGGCTACACCTTC. The encoded protein is CASSEGYGNYGYTF.

A word on this clone: The junction departs from the called germline gene at one end, perhaps through a read error. The rearrangement joins TRBV7-9 to TRBJ2-7; 7 bases match TRBD1. The CDR3 length is 15 residues. CDR1 SEHNR and CDR2 FQNEAQ come from the germline V gene (reference sequence). In DNA, the CDR3 is TGTTCCAGCAGCTTATCCGGGGACAGCTCCTACGAGCAGTACTTC. It codes for CSSSLSGDSSYEQYF.